These 10 T cell receptor beta chains share one sample of origin, sequenced in a study of cytomegalovirus exposure and HLA in healthy donors. Researchers ran the PCR with 60 Vbeta and 13 Jbeta primers. Sequencing was performed with immunoSEQ multiplex PCR; in TCRdb, only in-frame clones are kept and a portion is missing. The sample lists almost 95,000 clones; over 50% were seen once. The specimen was PBMCs. The receptors were gathered from a man younger than 45 in good health and CMV-seronegative.

The sample holds a few counts of this clone. This sequence joins TRBV29-1 and TRBJ1-2; D uncertain. The CDR3 is 12 amino acids. V was pared by 0 bases and J by 4 bases, with 6 bases between. CDR1 and CDR2 from the germline V gene are SQVTM and ANQGSEA. As DNA, the CDR3 is TGCAGCGTTGAAGAATCGGTCTATGGCTACACCTTC. Amino acid sequence: CSVEESVYGYTF.

By frequency in the sample, this clone is medium-sized (0.01 to 0.1%). Other nucleotide sequences from this sample produce the same CDR3. The chain uses TRBV18 and TRBJ1-2; a possible D gene is TRBD1 (5 bases). Germline V lookup: CDR1 KGHSH, CDR2 LQKENI. Trimming pared 0 bases from V and 4 bases from J, leaving 9 bases between. CDR3 length equals 14 residues. The CDR3 protein is CASSPPTESYGYTF. The CDR3 bases are TGTGCCAGCTCACCACCGACAGAGTCCTATGGCTACACCTTC.

The chain carries TRBV19 and TRBJ2-2; 8 nucleotides match TRBD1. This CDR3 is built from 15 residues. Germline loops: CDR1 LNHDA, CDR2 SQIVND (reference sequence). The V and J ends lost 1 base and 5 bases, in that order; junction bases with no gene match: 3. CDR3 region: CASSIVGTGTGELFF. The DNA of the CDR3 is TGTGCCAGTAGTATAGTGGGGACAGGTACCGGGGAGCTGTTTTTT.

The J gene is TRBJ2-1, the V gene TRBV7-2; TRBD2 agrees at 9 bases. The CDR3 covers 15 residues. Germline V gene data show CDR1 as SGHTA and CDR2 as FQGNSA. The V gene end was trimmed by 5 bases and the J gene end by 6 bases; junction bases not matched to a gene: 8. CDR3 nucleotides: TGTGCCAGCAGCAAACAAGCGGGAGGAGGCAATGAGCAGTTCTTC. Translation gives CASSKQAGGGNEQFF.

This clone came up once. This chain uses TRBV5-5 with TRBJ2-1, with D tentatively TRBD2 (5 bases). CDR1 is SGHKS and CDR2 is YYEKEE in the germline V gene (reference sequence). V was trimmed by 0 bases and J by 7 bases, leaving 17 bases between them. The CDR3 length is 16 residues. This chain's CDR3 is CASSLVASHSGNEQFF. CDR3 coding DNA: TGTGCCAGCAGCTTGGTCGCTAGCCATTCGGGTAATGAGCAGTTCTTC.

The V call is TRBV7-2, the J call TRBJ2-7; a weak D match, TRBD2 (6 bases). Looked up from germline, CDR1 is SGHTA and CDR2 is FQGNSA. Trimming removed 2 bases from V and 0 bases from J, with 11 bases in between. There are 15 residues in the CDR3. The chain's CDR3 is CASSLLAGPSYEQYF. The CDR3 DNA reads as TGTGCCAGCAGCTTATTGGCGGGACCCTCCTACGAGCAGTACTTC.

The J gene is TRBJ1-2, the V gene TRBV19; weak D call: TRBD1 (5 bases). Between the trimmed V and J ends, which lost 0 bases and 8 bases, there was a span of 13 bases. Per the germline V gene, CDR1 is LNHDA and CDR2 is SQIVND (reference sequence). This CDR3 is 14 amino acids long. The chain's CDR3 is CASSIDLIGAGYTF. DNA for the CDR3: TGTGCCAGTAGTATAGATCTGATAGGGGCCGGCTACACCTTC.

The CDR3 loop reads CASSKRLADILHTQYF. The CDR3 bases are TGTGCCAGTAGTAAGCGACTTGCGGATATTCTTCATACGCAGTATTTT. The rearrangement joins TRBV19 to TRBJ2-3; D remains unclear. The CDR3 is 16 amino acids. Per the germline V gene, CDR1 is LNHDA and CDR2 is SQIVND (reference sequence). V was trimmed by 4 bases and J by 7 bases, leaving 21 bases between them.

This clone was picked up a small number of times. This rearrangement joins TRBV5-1 to TRBJ1-6, with TRBD1 matching 10 bases. The ends lost 3 bases at V and 0 bases at J; junction bases unmatched: 9. The CDR3 runs 19 residues. Per the germline V gene, CDR1 is SGHRS and CDR2 is YFSETQ. As DNA, the CDR3 is TGCGCCAGCAGCTGGGCCGGGACAGGGGCAAGCTCCTATAATTCACCCCTCCACTTT. This gives the protein CASSWAGTGASSYNSPLHF.

This chain links TRBV28 with TRBJ1-5; TRBD1 is a possible D gene (5 bases). The CDR3 has 12 residues. The ends were cut back, 11 bases at V and 1 base at J, with 9 bases in the middle. Germline V lookup: CDR1 MDHEN, CDR2 SYDVKM. The CDR3 here is CAAQESNQPQHF. The CDR3 DNA reads as TGTGCCGCACAGGAAAGCAATCAGCCCCAGCATTTT.